The sample holds many counts of the clone carrying this TCR beta chain. Antigen: not known. These data originate in a study of T cell repertoires in cytomegalovirus infection. Overall study: Through public TCR beta signatures, both CMV infection and matching HLA type were indicated.

Germline loops: CDR1 SGHTA, CDR2 FQGNSA. The V end lost 1 base, the J end lost 0 bases, and 9 bases lay between the germline ends. There are 15 residues in the CDR3. Each CDR3 protein is one row after TCRdb ran MiXCR on the reads. In the table there are about 890,000 distinct CDR3 sequences, more than 25% of which are singletons. This sequence was found in a human donor in good health (CMV status not recorded). Some clones in this sample may be carry-over from other donors' samples. The sample here was cultured CD8+ T cells from PBMCs, taken from culture after CMV antigen stimulation. The V call is TRBV7-2, the J call TRBJ1-2, with D maybe TRBD1 (5 bases). Here the CDR3 DNA reads TGTGCCAGCAGCTTAGGGGGGTCCGCTAACTATGGCTACACCTTC. Encoded protein: CASSLGGSANYGYTF.